Following are 30 T cell receptor beta chains from one sample sequenced in a study of blood T cell repertoires in COVID-19. Measured with immunoSEQ multiplex PCR; TCRdb has only the in-frame clones, and not every one. The table includes more than 250,000 clones, about 90% detected once. The sequenced material came from peripheral blood. These receptors were obtained from a woman in her twenties or thirties who had recovered from COVID-19.

Only one count was recorded for this clone. J is TRBJ1-1 and V is TRBV12-1; TRBD1, as called in the table, went unchecked against the DNA. TRBV12-1 is labeled a pseudogene. The CDR3 is 16 amino acids. This CDR3 is CASSIRQTTGNTEAFF. The CDR3 coding sequence is TGTGCCAGCAGCATTCGACAGACAACTGGGAACACTGAAGCTTTCTTT.

This rearrangement joins TRBV25-1 to TRBJ1-6; no firm D call. The CDR3 has 14 residues. Per the germline V gene, CDR1 is MGHDK and CDR2 is SYGVNS. Trimming shortened V by 2 bases and J by 9 bases, and 11 bases separated the two germline ends. The CDR3 reads CASSEGPRGSPLHF. The CDR3 coding sequence is TGTGCCAGCAGTGAAGGGCCTCGTGGTTCACCCCTCCACTTT.

This chain links TRBV4-1 with TRBJ2-5, with D perhaps TRBD2 (5 bases). Trimming took off 3 bases at V and 1 base at J, with 9 bases between the two ends. Germline CDR1 and CDR2: MGHRA and YSYEKL. The CDR3 has 14 residues. Written as DNA, the CDR3 is TGCGCCAGCAGCCAGGGAGACACCCAAGAGACCCAGTACTTC. Its protein is CASSQGDTQETQYF.

The chain links TRBV7-9 to TRBJ2-2; D not certain. Germline V gives CDR1 SEHNR, CDR2 FQNEAQ (reference sequence). The length of the CDR3 is 14 residues. V was cut by 5 bases and J by 0 bases, with 7 bases left in between. CDR3 region: CASSLKSNTGELFF. The CDR3 region has the DNA TGTGCCAGCAGCCTAAAATCGAACACCGGGGAGCTGTTTTTT.

The V gene is TRBV6-2 or TRBV6-3, the J gene TRBJ1-2, with 7 bases matching TRBD1. This CDR3 comprises 16 residues. Germline V lookup: CDR1 MNHEY, CDR2 SVGEGT. V lost 6 bases and J lost 2; bases outside the gene matches: 12. The CDR3 loop reads CASSAAGGRQNYGYTF. Written as DNA, the CDR3 is TGTGCCAGCAGCGCAGCAGGGGGTCGCCAGAACTATGGCTACACCTTC.

The CDR3 DNA reads TGTGCCAGCAGTGAATCCTCACGGAATCAGCCCCAGCATTTT. It translates to CASSESSRNQPQHF. The rearrangement uses TRBV6-1 and TRBJ1-5; D is ambiguous. The V gene lost 2 bases and the J gene lost 4 bases, with 9 bases spanning the gap. The CDR3 has 14 residues. Germline-derived CDR1 and CDR2 are MNHNS and SASEGT.

The rearrangement joins TRBV5-6 to TRBJ1-4, with D possibly matching TRBD1 (5 bases). Looked up from germline, CDR1 is SGHDT and CDR2 is YYEEEE. Deletions cut 3 bases from V and 8 bases from J, with 11 bases between. CDR3 length: 13 amino acids. CDR3 nucleotide sequence: TGTGCCAGCAGCTACGGACGGACAGAAAAACTGTTTTTT. Its protein product is CASSYGRTEKLFF.

The chain carries TRBV5-1 and TRBJ2-5, with 8 bases identical to TRBD2. J was trimmed by 2 bases and V by 4 bases; bases with no gene match: 7. Per the germline V gene, CDR1 is SGHRS and CDR2 is YFSETQ. This CDR3 region has 15 residues. CDR3 DNA sequence: TGCGCCAGCAGCCTCCGAGTAGCGGGGCAAGAGACCCAGTACTTC. Translated, it gives CASSLRVAGQETQYF.

The chain links TRBV5-4 to TRBJ2-1, with 15 positions matching TRBD2. V was pared by 3 bases and J by 7 bases, with 2 bases of the junction left unmatched. The CDR3 extends over 15 amino acids. The V gene's germline CDR1 is SGHNT and CDR2 YYREEE (reference sequence). The chain's CDR3 is CASSSGTSGGNEQFF. In DNA form, the CDR3 reads TGTGCCAGCAGCTCCGGGACTAGCGGGGGGAATGAGCAGTTCTTC.

The chain joins TRBV6-5 to TRBJ2-1; TRBD1 aligns across 9 bases. There are 13 residues in the CDR3. Trimming took 6 bases from V and 7 from J; bases not matched to a gene: 4. From germline, CDR1 is MNHEY and CDR2 SVGAGI. Here the CDR3 DNA reads TGTGCCAGCAGGACCGGGACAGGGAATGAGCAGTTCTTC. It codes for CASRTGTGNEQFF.

The chain has TRBV19 and TRBJ1-1; 7 bases match TRBD1. V trimming: 6 bases; J trimming: 3 bases; junction bases outside the gene matches: 7. CDR1 and CDR2 from the germline V gene are LNHDA and SQIVND (reference sequence). This CDR3 has 14 residues. DNA of the CDR3: TGTGCCAGTAGCGGGGGACAGCGGGACACTGAAGCTTTCTTT. Its translation is CASSGGQRDTEAFF.

The rearrangement joins TRBV9 to TRBJ1-1, with TRBD1 matching over 10 bases. CDR1 is SGDLS and CDR2 is YYNGEE in the germline V gene. Losses at the gene ends were 0 bases for V and 2 bases for J; bases not matched to a gene: 19. CDR3 length equals 21 residues. The DNA for the CDR3 is TGTGCCAGCAGCGTAGGTGAGTGGTGGGACAGGGGTTCCGCCTTAAACACTGAAGCTTTCTTT. Its protein is CASSVGEWWDRGSALNTEAFF.

The rearrangement uses TRBV7-9 and TRBJ2-3; 13 nucleotides align to TRBD2. V was pared by 1 base and J by 0 bases, with 4 bases of the junction left unmatched. Germline CDR1 SEHNR, CDR2 FQNEAQ (reference sequence). CDR3 length: 18 amino acids. The CDR3: CASSLGLAGGTSTDTQYF. The DNA of the CDR3 is TGTGCCAGCAGCTTAGGACTAGCGGGGGGAACTAGCACAGATACGCAGTATTTT. Drawing the rest from reference TRBV7-9 and TRBJ2-3, the complete variable domain is DTGVSQNPRHKITKRGQNVTFRCDPISEHNRLYWYRQTLGQGPEFLTYFQNEAQLEKSRLLSDRFSAERPKGSFSTLEIQRTEQGDSAMYLCASSLGLAGGTSTDTQYFGPGTRLTVL.

In its sample, this clone was seen once. The chain uses TRBV28 and TRBJ1-1; D is undetermined. V gave up 2 bases and J gave up 2 bases, with 3 bases separating them. The CDR3 runs to 12 residues. The germline V gene has CDR1 MDHEN and CDR2 SYDVKM. CDR3 bases: TGTGCCAGCAGTTTACCTAACACTGAAGCTTTCTTT. Translating it yields CASSLPNTEAFF.

The gene calls are TRBV18 and TRBJ1-2; 8 bases are a match to TRBD1. The CDR3 loop spans 13 amino acids. Germline lookup yields CDR1 KGHSH and CDR2 LQKENI. J lost 8 bases, V lost 3 bases, and 5 bases had no gene match. The CDR3 is CASSPGQEGGYTF. CDR3 sequence (DNA): TGTGCCAGCTCACCGGGACAGGAGGGCGGCTACACCTTC.

V usage is TRBV21-1 and J usage is TRBJ2-1; TRBD2, as called in the table, went unchecked against the DNA. TRBV21-1 is shown as a pseudogene. The CDR3 consists of 14 residues. CDR3 sequence reads: CASSKSGLDFRKFF. The CDR3 nucleotides read TGTGCCAGCAGCAAATCTGGACTAGATTTTAGGAAGTTCTTC.

The chain uses TRBV19 and TRBJ1-1, with D perhaps TRBD1 (6 bases). CDR1 is LNHDA, CDR2 SQIVND, per germline (reference sequence). The V end lost 6 bases, the J end lost 4 bases, and 9 bases lay between the germline ends. The CDR3 loop spans 12 amino acids. CDR3 sequence reads: CASRPGATEAFF. CDR3 coding DNA: TGTGCCAGTAGACCAGGGGCCACTGAAGCTTTCTTT.

V is TRBV5-1 and J is TRBJ2-2, with TRBD1 identical over 9 bases. From germline, CDR1 is SGHRS and CDR2 YFSETQ. With V trimmed by 4 bases and J by 4 bases, 5 bases remained unmatched. The CDR3 consists of 15 residues. CDR3 region: CASSPGTGPTGELFF. CDR3 nucleotides: TGCGCCAGCAGCCCCGGGACAGGGCCCACCGGGGAGCTGTTTTTT.

The CDR3, as DNA: TGTGCCAGTAGTCTCCGGACAGAGAATCAGCCCCAGCATTTT. Encoded protein: CASSLRTENQPQHF. V gene TRBV19 combines with J gene TRBJ1-5; D is possibly TRBD1 (6 bases). This CDR3 is built from 14 residues. Per germline, CDR1 LNHDA and CDR2 SQIVND (reference sequence). Trimming cost V 5 bases and J 4 bases, with 12 bases left between them.

The chain combines TRBV2 with TRBJ1-1, with D possibly TRBD1 on 5 matching bases. From germline, CDR1 is SNHLY and CDR2 FYNNEI. The V gene lost 2 bases and the J gene lost 4 bases, with 8 bases spanning the gap. The CDR3 totals 13 residues. For the CDR3, the DNA is TGTGCCAGCAGTGAAAGGGGTCGCACTGAAGCTTTCTTT. The encoded protein is CASSERGRTEAFF.

This chain joins TRBV30 and TRBJ1-2; D is ambiguous. This CDR3 contains 13 residues. The germline V gene has CDR1 GTSNPN and CDR2 SVGIG (reference sequence). V shed 1 base and J shed 1 base, with 7 bases lying between them. The CDR3 loop reads CAWSAEDNYGYTF. CDR3 sequence (DNA): TGTGCCTGGAGTGCGGAGGATAACTATGGCTACACCTTC. The entire variable domain, with the rest obtained from reference TRBV30 and TRBJ1-2, is as follows: SQTIHQWPATLVQPVGSPLSLECTVEGTSNPNLYWYRQAAGRGLQLLFYSVGIGQISSEVPQNLSASRPQDRQFILSSKKLLLSDSGFYLCAWSAEDNYGYTFGSGTRLTVV.

V and J are TRBV6-5 and TRBJ2-7, with 8 bases aligning to TRBD1. The CDR3 consists of 12 residues. Losses at the gene ends were 9 bases for V and 4 bases for J; bases not matched to a gene: 5. Germline loops: CDR1 MNHEY, CDR2 SVGAGI. CDR3 nucleotide sequence: TGTGCCAGTACGGACAGGGCTTACGAGCAGTACTTC. It specifies CASTDRAYEQYF.

The V call is TRBV13, the J call TRBJ2-5; D possibly corresponds to TRBD2 (6 bases). V lost 5 bases and J lost 5, with 15 bases in between. The CDR3 spans 14 residues. Germline CDR1 and CDR2: PRHDT and FYEKMQ (reference sequence). DNA of the CDR3: TGTGCCAGCAGCCTATCCGGGGGACCCGAGACCCAGTACTTC. It translates to CASSLSGGPETQYF.

The CDR3: CASSEAGGFRNEQFF. CDR3 sequence (DNA): TGTGCCAGCAGTGAAGCGGGGGGCTTTCGGAATGAGCAGTTCTTC. The chain recombines TRBV25-1 with TRBJ2-1; 8 nucleotides agree with TRBD2. V lost 2 bases to trimming and J lost 7 bases; unmatched junction nucleotides: 7. The length of the CDR3 is 15 residues. In germline, CDR1 is MGHDK, CDR2 SYGVNS. Based on the CDR3 plus reference TRBV25-1 and TRBJ2-1, the full variable domain is EADIYQTPRYLVIGTGKKITLECSQTMGHDKMYWYQQDPGMELHLIHYSYGVNSTEKGDLSSESTVSRIRTEHFPLTLESARPSHTSQYLCASSEAGGFRNEQFFGPGTRLTVL.

This rearrangement joins TRBV19 to TRBJ1-5; perhaps TRBD1 as D (5 bases). CDR3 length: 12 amino acids. The ends were cut back, 6 bases at V and 5 bases at J, with 8 bases in the middle. Germline CDR1 is LNHDA and CDR2 is SQIVND (reference sequence). Written as DNA, the CDR3 is TGTGCCAGTAGGGACATTGATCAGCCCCAGCATTTT. Amino acids: CASRDIDQPQHF. Drawing the rest from reference TRBV19 and TRBJ1-5, the complete variable domain is DGGITQSPKYLFRKEGQNVTLSCEQNLNHDAMYWYRQDPGQGLRLIYYSQIVNDFQKGDIAEGYSVSREKKESFPLTVTSAQKNPTAFYLCASRDIDQPQHFGDGTRLSIL.

The genes are TRBV9 and TRBJ2-1; 7 bases align to TRBD1. The CDR3 spans 15 residues. With V trimmed by 3 bases and J by 0 bases, 3 bases remained unmatched. Per germline, CDR1 SGDLS and CDR2 YYNGEE. As DNA, the CDR3 is TGTGCCAGCAGCGAGCGACAGGGCTCCTACAATGAGCAGTTCTTC. It codes for CASSERQGSYNEQFF. The variable domain in full, with the rest retrieved from reference TRBV9 and TRBJ2-1, is DSGVTQTPKHLITATGQRVTLRCSPRSGDLSVYWYQQSLDQGLQFLIQYYNGEERAKGNILERFSAQQFPDLHSELNLSSLELGDSALYFCASSERQGSYNEQFFGPGTRLTVL.

V usage is TRBV27 and J usage is TRBJ1-2, with 10 bases identical to TRBD1. Germline assignment: CDR1 MNHEY and CDR2 SMNVEV (reference sequence). This CDR3 is built from 18 residues. The V and J ends lost 6 bases and 2 bases, in that order; junction bases with no gene match: 15. The CDR3 sequence is CASSSFGERDRGNYGYTF. The CDR3 DNA sequence: TGTGCCAGCAGCTCGTTTGGCGAACGGGACAGGGGAAACTATGGCTACACCTTC.

The rearrangement joins TRBV9 to TRBJ2-1; 8 nucleotides line up with TRBD2. V gave up 1 base and J gave up 4 bases; unmatched junction bases: 10. This CDR3 has 17 amino acids. The germline V gene has CDR1 SGDLS and CDR2 YYNGEE. The CDR3 nucleotides read TGTGCCAGCAGCGTAAACCGAGGTCTAGCGGGTTACAATGAGCAGTTCTTC. Its protein product is CASSVNRGLAGYNEQFF.

Here the CDR3 DNA reads TGTGCCAGCAGCCAACCGCGCGGGGGAACCAGAGAGACCCAGTACTTC. Its translation is CASSQPRGGTRETQYF. V is TRBV3-1 (or the pseudogene TRBV3-2) and J is TRBJ2-5; TRBD2 agrees at 7 bases. Germline V gene lookup returns CDR1 LGHDT and CDR2 YNNKEL (reference sequence). After removal of 2 bases from V and 4 bases from J, the junction contained 10 bases not matched to a gene. This CDR3 comprises 16 residues.

This clone was seen a single time. J is TRBJ2-5 and V is TRBV7-9; 7 bases are shared with TRBD1. V trimming: 4 bases; J trimming: 3 bases; junction bases outside the gene matches: 8. Germline-derived CDR1 and CDR2 are SEHNR and FQNEAQ (reference sequence). The CDR3 covers 15 residues. The CDR3 sequence: CASSSRQGYEETQYF. The CDR3 coding sequence is TGTGCCAGCAGCTCTAGACAGGGATACGAAGAGACCCAGTACTTC.